This record concerns one TCR beta chain sequence. The data were obtained in a study of blood T cell repertoires in COVID-19. Study information: COVID-19 samples, acute and convalescent, were from the United States, Italy and Spain. In each case, the material was cDNA or gDNA derived from T cells, B-cell-depleted T cells, or PBMCs.

This CDR3 is 17 amino acids long. Germline loops: CDR1 SGHVS, CDR2 FNYEAQ. V trimming: 5 bases; J trimming: 6 bases; junction bases outside the gene matches: 12. Original handling: Estimates of nucleated cell counts were drawn from the amplification of reference gene primers. Assay: immunoSEQ multiplex PCR; the TCRdb copy retains only in-frame clones and omits some. For V, J and clone size, that table is used; D and trimming come from the DNA. In the table there are around 9,900 clones, around 76% of which are singletons. The rearrangement links TRBV7-6 to TRBJ2-1, with 11 nucleotides matching TRBD1. This TCR was sampled from a human donor in a cohort sampled during active COVID-19. The specimen sequenced was peripheral blood. CDR3 region: CASSRNPSGTGGNEQFF. In nucleotides, the CDR3 is TGTGCCAGCAGCCGTAACCCATCCGGGACAGGGGGCAATGAGCAGTTCTTC.